A single sample gave rise to the 9 T cell receptor beta chains below, sequenced in a study of cytomegalovirus exposure and HLA in healthy donors. In the PCR, 60 Vbeta and 13 Jbeta primers were used. Sequenced by immunoSEQ multiplex PCR; TCRdb stores in-frame clones only, minus some. In the table there are more than 140,000 clones, approximately 78% of which are singletons. The specimen sequenced was PBMCs. The receptors stem from a man aged 18 to 29 in good health and CMV-seropositive.

Turning to this clone: An end of the junction does not agree with germline; a read error may underlie this. Other nucleotide sequences from this sample produce the same CDR3. V is TRBV7-8 and J is TRBJ1-1; 12 nucleotides match TRBD1. Germline lookup yields CDR1 SGHVS and CDR2 FQNEAQ. The CDR3 is 15 amino acids. CDR3 amino acids: CASSPGTGGSTEAFF. CDR3 bases: TGTGCCAGCAGCCCCGGGACAGGGGGCTCCACTGAGGCTTTCTTT.

The genes are TRBV29-1 and TRBJ1-2, with no clear D. The germline V gene encodes CDR1 SQVTM and CDR2 ANQGSEA. The CDR3 has 14 amino acids. V shed 5 bases and J shed 4 bases, with 17 bases lying between them. The CDR3 nucleotides are TGCAGCGTTTTCATACTAACCACGGCCTATGGCTACACCTTC. It encodes CSVFILTTAYGYTF. Supplemented by reference TRBV29-1 and TRBJ1-2, the full variable domain reads SAVISQKPSRDICQRGTSLTIQCQVDSQVTMMFWYRQQPGQSLTLIATANQGSEATYESGFVIDKFPISRPNLTFSTLTVSNMSPEDSSIYLCSVFILTTAYGYTFGSGTRLTVV.

The genes are TRBV7-9 and TRBJ1-1, with D perhaps TRBD1 (5 bases). Germline V gives CDR1 SEHNR, CDR2 FQNEAQ (reference sequence). V lost 2 bases and J lost 1, with 8 bases in between. CDR3 length: 14 amino acids. The CDR3: CASSLLQENTEAFF. CDR3 in DNA: TGTGCCAGCAGCTTACTACAGGAGAACACTGAAGCTTTCTTT.

The rearrangement joins TRBV18 to TRBJ1-4, with D possibly being TRBD1 (6 bases). V was clipped by 4 bases and J by 6 bases, with 15 bases between them. The CDR3 totals 15 residues. Germline V gene lookup returns CDR1 KGHSH and CDR2 LQKENI. Here the CDR3 reads CASSHRQGKDEKLFF. The CDR3, as DNA: TGTGCCAGCTCACACCGCCAGGGGAAGGATGAAAAACTGTTTTTT.

The rearrangement uses TRBV5-5 and TRBJ2-7, with a possible D match to TRBD2 (5 bases). Between the trimmed V and J ends, which lost 0 bases and 7 bases, there was a span of 11 bases. CDR1 and CDR2 (germline): SGHKS, YYEKEE (reference sequence). The CDR3 consists of 13 residues. This chain's CDR3 is CASSLGAGGEQYF. For the CDR3, the DNA is TGTGCCAGCAGCTTGGGGGCAGGAGGTGAGCAGTACTTC.

This clone was observed a few times. This sequence joins TRBV29-1 and TRBJ1-4, with D tentatively TRBD1 (5 bases). This CDR3 region has 13 residues. Germline lookup yields CDR1 SQVTM and CDR2 ANQGSEA. With 6 bases removed from V and 3 bases from J, the gap between germline ends came to 11 bases. The chain's CDR3 is CSVTDSSNEKLFF. CDR3 DNA: TGCAGCGTCACCGACAGTTCTAATGAAAAACTGTTTTTT.

The chain joins TRBV5-4 to TRBJ2-1; TRBD2 matches 10 bases. This CDR3 region has 15 residues. Germline V lookup: CDR1 SGHNT, CDR2 YYREEE (reference sequence). V was pared by 4 bases and J by 4 bases, with 5 bases of the junction left unmatched. CDR3: CASSRTSGPYNEQFF. CDR3 nucleotides: TGTGCCAGCAGCAGGACTAGCGGCCCTTACAATGAGCAGTTCTTC.

V usage is TRBV29-1 and J usage is TRBJ2-7; 10 positions match TRBD1. Germline V CDR1 and CDR2: SQVTM, ANQGSEA. V lost 6 bases to trimming and J lost 3 bases; unmatched junction nucleotides: 5. This CDR3 has 13 amino acids. The CDR3 is CSVGTGAFYEQYF. CDR3 sequence (DNA): TGCAGCGTGGGGACAGGGGCCTTCTACGAGCAGTACTTC.

In the case of this clone: Other DNA sequences in this sample translate to the same CDR3. The chain combines TRBV27 with TRBJ1-2; no clear D. V was shortened by 3 bases and J by 1 base, with 6 bases between the two germline ends. The CDR3 extends over 13 amino acids. Germline V gene sequence: CDR1 MNHEY, CDR2 SMNVEV (reference sequence). The CDR3 DNA follows: TGTGCCAGCAGTTTTTCAGTTAACTATGGCTACACCTTC. Encoded protein: CASSFSVNYGYTF.